This T cell receptor (beta chain) was identified in a study of blood T cells in healthy people across ages. Sample-barcoded 5' priming and a J-beta primer mix drove a second PCR of 7 to 11 cycles. TCRdb recomputed calls from the 5' RACE reads with MiXCR, one row per CDR3 protein. Of about 1.6 million distinct CDR3 sequences in the sample, about 31% were seen once. The length of the CDR3 is 16 residues. The germline V gene has CDR1 MDHEN and CDR2 SYDVKM. With V trimmed by 3 bases and J by 2 bases, 5 bases remained unmatched. The J gene is TRBJ1-5, the V gene TRBV28; 9 nucleotides align to TRBD1. The sequence was collected from a woman aged 25-40 years in good health. What was sequenced was blood. Written as DNA, the CDR3 is TGTGCCAGCAGTTTTAGACAGGGGGTTGGCAATCAGCCCCAGCATTTT. Translation gives CASSFRQGVGNQPQHF. The whole variable domain, filled in from reference TRBV28 and TRBJ1-5, reads DVKVTQSSRYLVKRTGEKVFLECVQDMDHENMFWYRQDPGLGLRLIYFSYDVKMKEKGDIPEGYSVSREKKERFSLILESASTNQTSMYLCASSFRQGVGNQPQHFGDGTRLSIL.